The rows below give T cell receptor beta chains drawn from one sample of a study of vaccination and CD4 T cells after COVID-19. Each CDR3 protein is one row after TCRdb ran MiXCR on the PCR reads. The table shows some 10,000 distinct CDR3 sequences, with approximately 73% occurring only once. Their specific antigens are unknown. The specimen was CD4+ T cells from blood, cultured in vitro. The receptors were sampled from a human donor who had recovered from COVID-19. CDR3s include the opening cysteine and the closing phenylalanine or tryptophan. A D gene is named only where the DNA matches it firmly. Rows may omit the clone size; those that give it use once, few, many or a size class.

clone_size	v_call	d_call	j_call	cdr3_nt	cdr3_aa
-	TRBV20-1	-	TRBJ1-2	TGCAGTGCTAGAAGAGGCATTTCTAACTATGGCTACACCTTC	CSARRGISNYGYTF
few	TRBV20-1	-	TRBJ1-1	TGCAGTGCTACCCTATTGACAGTTTCTAAAGCTTTCTTT	CSATLLTVSKAFF
-	TRBV20-1	TRBD2	TRBJ2-1	TGCAGTGCTAGCCGAAAAGGCCGGGAGGGGATGGGTGAGCAGTTCTTC	CSASRKGREGMGEQFF
-	TRBV10-3	-	TRBJ1-5	TGTGCCATCAGTGGGCAGAATAGCAATCAGCCCCAGCATTTT	CAISGQNSNQPQHF
-	TRBV2	-	TRBJ1-2	TGTGCCAGCAAAGACGAGGGGAGGTATGGCTACACCTTC	CASKDEGRYGYTF
-	TRBV28	-	TRBJ1-5	TGTGCCAGCACCCTAGGGACAAGGTCCCAGCCCCAGCATTTT	CASTLGTRSQPQHF
-	TRBV5-1	TRBD1	TRBJ1-2	TGCGCCAGCAGCGGCGGACAGGGCGCCGAGGCTTACACCTTC	CASSGGQGAEAYTF
once	TRBV6-2/TRBV6-3	TRBD2	TRBJ2-7	TGTGCCAGCAGTTGGGAGGGGACCTACGAGCAGTACTTC	CASSWEGTYEQYF
-	TRBV11-2	TRBD2	TRBJ2-1	TGTGCCAGCAGCTTCCTCCCGGTTAGCGGGGGACAATACAATGAGCAGTTCTTC	CASSFLPVSGGQYNEQFF
few	TRBV6-1	TRBD1	TRBJ1-6	TGTGCCAGCAGAACCGGGACAGGGAGCTCCTATAATTCACCCCTCCACTTT	CASRTGTGSSYNSPLHF
-	TRBV15	-	TRBJ1-3	TGTGCCACCAGCAGCGGGCAAGGACGCGGCTACACCATATATTTT	CATSSGQGRGYTIYF
-	TRBV6-1	-	TRBJ1-2	TGTGCCAGCAGTGAGGTAGATTCCTTCTATGGCTACACCTTC	CASSEVDSFYGYTF
-	TRBV19	-	TRBJ2-3	TGTGCCAGTAACAGGGGAAAAGGGACTCTACGGGCAGATACGCAGTATTTT	CASNRGKGTLRADTQYF
-	TRBV7-2	TRBD2	TRBJ2-3	TGTGCCAGCAGCCAACGGACTAGTACAGATACGCAGTATTTT	CASSQRTSTDTQYF
-	TRBV15	-	TRBJ2-5	TGTGCCACCAGCAGAGATCGGCAGGTTGGGGCGCGGACCCAGTACTTC	CATSRDRQVGARTQYF
-	TRBV28	TRBD1	TRBJ1-2	TGTGCCAGCGGGGTAAACAGGGGGCGCCTCTATGGCTACACCTTC	CASGVNRGRLYGYTF
once	TRBV20-1	TRBD2	TRBJ2-1	TGCAGTGCCGCTACTAGCGGGAGGAGGCAGTTCTTC	CSAATSGRRQFF
-	TRBV21-1	-	TRBJ2-3	TGTGCCAGCAACCACCGAGACAGGGGAAGTCCAGATACGCAGTATTTT	CASNHRDRGSPDTQYF
-	TRBV20-1	-	TRBJ1-1	TGCAGTGCTAGAGTATTCCCGAGGGACACTGAAGCTTTCTTT	CSARVFPRDTEAFF
medium-sized	TRBV11-3	TRBD2	TRBJ2-5	TGTGCCAGCAGTTATAGAACTAGCGATTTCCAAGAGACCCAGTACTTC	CASSYRTSDFQETQYF
-	TRBV19	-	TRBJ1-2	TGTGCCAGTAGTGCTACCCTTTATGGCTACACCTTC	CASSATLYGYTF
medium-sized	TRBV6-1	-	TRBJ1-6	TGTGCCAGCAGTGCCCCTCCGGGGGCGGTTTCACCCCTCCACTTT	CASSAPPGAVSPLHF
-	TRBV2	-	TRBJ1-5	TGTGCCAGCACTTCTGAGGGGGGGCTGTACAATCAGCCCCAGCATTTT	CASTSEGGLYNQPQHF
-	TRBV28	TRBD1	TRBJ2-2	TGTGCCAGCAGCCAACTGACAGGGATCTCCGGGGAGCTGTTTTTT	CASSQLTGISGELFF
-	TRBV15	-	TRBJ1-1	TGTGCCACCAGCAGAGTGGTCAGGGGGAACACTGAAGCTTTCTTT	CATSRVVRGNTEAFF
few	TRBV27	TRBD2	TRBJ2-3	TGTGCCAGCAGCACCCTAGCGGGACGCACAGATACGCAGTATTTT	CASSTLAGRTDTQYF
-	TRBV7-2	-	TRBJ1-2	TGTGCCAGCAGCTTTACTTCGACAATCGAACAAGCTAACTATGGCTACACCTTC	CASSFTSTIEQANYGYTF
-	TRBV12-3/TRBV12-4	TRBD2	TRBJ2-7	TGTGCCAGCAGTCCAACCGGGGGGAGAGACGAGCAGTACTTC	CASSPTGGRDEQYF
few	TRBV19	TRBD1	TRBJ2-2	TGTGCCAGTAGTATCTATGCAGGGGGCCACGGGGAGCTGTTTTTT	CASSIYAGGHGELFF
few	TRBV20-1	-	TRBJ1-2	TGCAGTGCCCCCCCTAACTATGGCTACACCTTC	CSAPPNYGYTF